A single sample gave rise to the 15 T cell receptor beta chains below, sequenced in a study of T cell repertoires in cytomegalovirus infection. TCRdb reanalysed the reads using MiXCR and keeps one entry per CDR3 protein. Here the sample spans 450,000 to 650,000 distinct CDR3 sequences, about 26% being singletons. The sequenced sample consisted of PBMCs. All receptors come from a human donor in good health (CMV status not recorded). Some clones in this sample may be carry-over from other donors' samples.

The CDR3 is CASSPVEGYNSPLHF. The CDR3 DNA reads as TGTGCCAGCAGCCCCGTTGAGGGGTACAATTCACCCCTCCACTTT. J is TRBJ1-6 and V is TRBV7-9; the D gene is possibly TRBD1 (5 bases). In germline, CDR1 is SEHNR, CDR2 FQNEAQ (reference sequence). V lost 5 bases and J lost 7, with 15 bases in between. This CDR3 has 15 residues.

This clonotype is medium-sized (0.01 to 0.1%) by share. The V gene is TRBV7-2, the J gene TRBJ2-1; 7 nucleotides agree with TRBD2. The CDR3 spans 15 residues. J gave up 6 bases and V 5 bases, and 10 bases lay outside the gene matches. Germline V CDR1 and CDR2: SGHTA, FQGNSA. The CDR3 loop is CASSPAGARGNEQFF. In DNA form, the CDR3 reads TGTGCCAGCAGCCCCGCGGGAGCGCGAGGCAATGAGCAGTTCTTC.

The chain carries TRBV6-2 or TRBV6-3 and TRBJ2-7, with a weak D call TRBD1 (6 bases). Germline V gene lookup returns CDR1 MNHEY and CDR2 SVGEGT. The CDR3 has 13 amino acids. V was pared by 5 bases and J by 4 bases, with 12 bases between. CDR3 sequence reads: CASSRDRRYEQYV. The CDR3 DNA follows: TGTGCCAGCAGTCGCGACAGGAGATACGAGCAGTACGTC.

This clonotype was recorded at least ten times. This sequence joins TRBV7-2 and TRBJ2-2; D is perhaps TRBD2 (5 bases). Germline lookup yields CDR1 SGHTA and CDR2 FQGNSA. V lost 0 bases to trimming and J lost 2 bases, with 13 bases between them. This CDR3 comprises 17 residues. The CDR3 loop is CASSLAREGINTGELFF. CDR3 sequence (DNA): TGTGCCAGCAGCTTAGCTCGGGAAGGGATAAACACCGGGGAGCTGTTTTTT.

This clonotype appeared many times. V usage is TRBV7-2 and J usage is TRBJ1-1; TRBD1 agrees at 9 bases. J was trimmed by 1 base and V by 3 bases; bases with no gene match: 9. Per the germline V gene, CDR1 is SGHTA and CDR2 is FQGNSA. The CDR3 contains 17 residues. The DNA of the CDR3 is TGTGCCAGCAGCTTCTTTACAGGGGGCGAAGGGAACACTGAAGCTTTCTTT. This gives the protein CASSFFTGGEGNTEAFF.

This chain connects TRBV2 to TRBJ2-2; maybe TRBD2 (5 bases). CDR3 size: 13 residues. Germline-derived CDR1 and CDR2 are SNHLY and FYNNEI. Between the trimmed V and J ends, which lost 7 bases and 11 bases, there was a span of 17 bases. Here the CDR3 reads CASTWTGKHELFF. The CDR3, as DNA: TGTGCCAGCACCTGGACTGGGAAACACGAGCTGTTTTTT.

This chain connects TRBV6-5 to TRBJ1-2; no definite D call. From germline, CDR1 is MNHEY and CDR2 SVGAGI. The CDR3 has 13 amino acids. The germline V and J ends were trimmed by 6 bases and 3 bases, with 11 bases remaining between them. The CDR3 here is CASRPIQDYGYTF. DNA of the CDR3: TGTGCCAGCAGACCCATCCAGGACTATGGCTACACCTTC.

This clonotype was recorded at least ten times. This rearrangement joins TRBV7-2 to TRBJ2-3, with a weak D call TRBD2 (6 bases). Per germline, CDR1 SGHTA and CDR2 FQGNSA. CDR3 length equals 14 residues. V lost 3 bases and J lost 4, with 11 bases in between. CDR3 DNA sequence: TGTGCCAGCAGCTTTCCGGGAGCCCCAGATACGCAGTATTTT. Protein: CASSFPGAPDTQYF.

The genes are TRBV19 and TRBJ2-1; D may correspond to TRBD1 or TRBD2 (5 bases each). The CDR3 runs 15 residues. Trimming stripped 6 bases from V and 3 bases from J, with 15 bases between. Per the germline V gene, CDR1 is LNHDA and CDR2 is SQIVND (reference sequence). The CDR3 is CASRPPGRNYNEQFF. CDR3 in DNA: TGTGCCAGTAGGCCTCCGGGACGGAACTACAATGAGCAGTTCTTC.

The rearrangement joins TRBV6-5 to TRBJ2-7, with 7 positions matching TRBD2. The CDR3 is 14 residues long. CDR1 and CDR2 (germline): MNHEY, SVGAGI. V was pared by 5 bases and J by 4 bases, with 8 bases of the junction left unmatched. CDR3 amino acids: CASSQREGAYEQYV. The CDR3 coding sequence is TGTGCCAGCAGTCAAAGGGAGGGTGCTTACGAGCAGTACGTC.

This clonotype has only a few counts. This chain joins TRBV6-2 or TRBV6-3 and TRBJ2-5, with no clear D. CDR3 size: 14 residues. The germline V and J ends were trimmed by 0 bases and 2 bases, with 7 bases remaining between them. Per germline, CDR1 MNHEY and CDR2 SVGEGT. The CDR3 region has the DNA TGTGCCAGCAGTTACTCGCCTACGCAAGAGACCCAGTACTTC. Its protein is CASSYSPTQETQYF.

This clonotype has at least ten counts. The chain links TRBV28 to TRBJ2-1; 11 bases align to TRBD2. Germline-derived CDR1 and CDR2 are MDHEN and SYDVKM. V was pared by 7 bases and J by 10 bases, with 6 bases of the junction left unmatched. This CDR3 region has 13 residues. DNA for the CDR3: TGTGCCAGCACACTAGCGGGAGTGGGAGAGCAGTTCTTC. It specifies CASTLAGVGEQFF.

A remark on this clonotype: The junction differs from germline at one of its ends, possibly a read error. The J gene is TRBJ2-1, the V gene TRBV7-6; D remains unclear. Looked up from germline, CDR1 is SGHVS and CDR2 is FNYEAQ. The CDR3 covers 13 residues. CDR3 nucleotide sequence: TGTGCCAGCAGCTTGGACGAGATCGGTGAGCAGTGCTTC. Translating it yields CASSLDEIGEQCF.

V and J are TRBV7-2 and TRBJ1-6, with a possible D match to TRBD1 (6 bases). CDR3 length: 13 residues. Looked up from germline, CDR1 is SGHTA and CDR2 is FQGNSA. Trimming shortened V by 4 bases and J by 8 bases, and 9 bases separated the two germline ends. The CDR3 nucleotides read TGTGCCAGCAGCTCGGACAGTTATTCACCCCTCCACTTT. Translated, it gives CASSSDSYSPLHF.

This clonotype turned up a few times. The chain employs TRBV12-3 or TRBV12-4 and TRBJ2-1; TRBD2 aligns across 7 bases. This CDR3 has 14 residues. Trimming at V came to 7 bases and at J to 8 bases, leaving 11 bases not matched to a gene. The CDR3 DNA reads as TGTGCCAGCACCTTGGCTAGCGGAGTAGATGAGCAGTTCTTC. As protein: CASTLASGVDEQFF.